This T cell receptor beta chain comes out of a study of blood T cell repertoires in COVID-19. Study at large: T cells, B-cell-depleted T cells, or PBMCs provided the cDNA or gDNA that served as material.

Clinical history as reported by participants underpinned cohort assignment. In the authors' workflow: Quantification of nucleated cells was approximated via reference gene primer amplification. Method: immunoSEQ multiplex PCR; TCRdb's copy keeps in-frame clones and lacks some. D and trimming were read from the DNA, whereas the V and J calls and clone size are those reported in that table. Here the sample spans approximately 260,000 clones, approximately 83% being singletons. What was sequenced was PBMCs or T cells enriched from blood (not recorded which). The clonotype was recovered from a middle-aged woman with acute COVID-19.

This CDR3 reads CASSFPLDRRGTDTQYF. CDR3 coding DNA: TGCGCCAGCAGCTTCCCCCTTGACAGGCGGGGCACAGATACGCAGTATTTT. The rearrangement links TRBV5-1 to TRBJ2-3; D might be TRBD1 (6 bases). V was pared by 2 bases and J by 1 base, with 17 bases between. The CDR3 consists of 17 residues. Germline assignment: CDR1 SGHRS and CDR2 YFSETQ.